The clone carrying this TCR beta chain was recorded many times. As yet, its antigen is unknown. Constant-region reverse primers amplified full-length variable regions, followed by semi-nested Nested Universal Primer A PCR. TCRdb reprocessed the 5' RACE reads with MiXCR, giving one entry per CDR3 protein. The table has under 6,000 distinct CDR3 sequences, under 40% seen once. Study-wide findings and caveats: Tumor memory CD4+ T cell TCR gene usage was found to cluster with blood and lymph node memory CD4+ cells and with lymph node naive CD4+ cells.

Sequenced material: memory CD4+ T cells sorted from blood. Indicated subset: memory CD4+ T cells, CD4+CD45RO+CD25-. This clonotype was sampled from a female donor with breast cancer.

The CDR3: CASRNGPQPQHF. CDR3 nucleotides: TGTGCCAGTAGGAACGGGCCTCAGCCCCAGCATTTT. This chain joins TRBV12-3 or TRBV12-4 and TRBJ1-5, with D uncertain. Trimming stripped 9 bases from V and 6 bases from J, with 12 bases between. This CDR3 is built from 12 residues.